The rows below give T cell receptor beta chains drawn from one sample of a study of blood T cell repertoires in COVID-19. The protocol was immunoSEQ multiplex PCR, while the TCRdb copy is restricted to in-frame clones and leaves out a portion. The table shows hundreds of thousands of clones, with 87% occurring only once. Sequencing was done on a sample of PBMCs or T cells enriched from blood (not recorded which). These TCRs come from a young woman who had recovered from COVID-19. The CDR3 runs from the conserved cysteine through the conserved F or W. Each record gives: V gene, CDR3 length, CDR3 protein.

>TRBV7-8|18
CASSITGWGSPFGNEQFF
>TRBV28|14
CASRATGSNQPQHF
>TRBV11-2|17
CASTNPLWTGAYNEQFF
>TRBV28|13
CASVGRPGGTQYF
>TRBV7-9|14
CASSVAGAQETQYF
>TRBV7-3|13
CASSSSGATEAFF
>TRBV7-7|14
CASSLVGGKETQYF
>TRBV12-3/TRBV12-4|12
CASSLLQETQYF
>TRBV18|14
CASSPLTGTGRTFF
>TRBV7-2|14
CASTLEAPFYGYTF
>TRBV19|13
CASSENLSYEQYF
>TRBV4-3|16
CASSQLDRDNSYEQYF
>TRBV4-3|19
CASSQDPPSLAGGRYEQYF
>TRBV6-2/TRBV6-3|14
CASSYSTQGHGYTF
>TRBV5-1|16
CASSLGEIRSGQPQHF
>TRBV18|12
CASSPPNSPLHF